This T cell receptor beta chain was retrieved from a study of cytomegalovirus exposure and HLA in healthy donors. Overall study findings and caveats: Specificity for CMV antigens was confirmed in vitro for a few of the CMV-associated chains. Overall, around 160 TCR beta chains were annotated as cytomegalovirus-associated. The classifier was said to identify cytomegalovirus status with high specificity and sensitivity.

Measured with immunoSEQ multiplex PCR; TCRdb has only the in-frame clones, and not every one. The sample records some 130,000 clones, around nine tenths being singletons. As regards this clone: Its antigen remains unidentified.

The donors were in the approximately 130-subject validation cohort, distinct from the 666-subject first cohort. CDR1 SGHVS and CDR2 FNYEAQ come from the germline V gene. The V and J ends lost 1 base and 1 base, in that order; junction bases with no gene match: 11. This CDR3 has 20 amino acids. The specimen was PBMCs. This chain connects TRBV7-6 to TRBJ2-1, with 12 bases identical to TRBD2. The clonotype comes from a man younger than 40 in good health and CMV-seronegative. The CDR3 nucleotides read TGTGCCAGCAGCTTAGTGCCGCTAGCGGGAGGGCCGGGGTCCTACAATGAGCAGTTCTTC. Protein: CASSLVPLAGGPGSYNEQFF. Using reference TRBV7-6 and TRBJ2-1 for the parts outside the CDR3, the full variable domain is GAGVSQSPRYKVTKRGQDVALRCDPISGHVSLYWYRQALGQGPEFLTYFNYEAQQDKSGLPNDRFSAERPEGSISTLTIQRTEQRDSAMYRCASSLVPLAGGPGSYNEQFFGPGTRLTVL.